The T cell receptor (beta chain) under discussion was sequenced for a study of identical twins (dated by TCRdb to the mid-2010s). Turning to the overall study: TCR alpha and beta repertoires from monozygotic twins, unrelated adults of various ages and cord blood were deep-sequenced to test whether fetal clonotypes persist. Replicate twin experiments were performed at different times using different library preparation protocols to rule out contamination.

Library preparation was by 5' RACE. The listed sequencing device is Illumina HiSeq 2000. A universal primer binding site was introduced by template switching, and a unique molecular identifier was present in the final cDNA, enabling accurate counting of TCR cDNA molecules. Specific primers in the conserved constant-segment region were used to synthesize first-strand cDNA for TCR alpha and beta chains. To control for contamination, each cDNA library was double barcoded with a SMART-Mk sample barcode plus Illumina barcodes. TruSeq adapter sequences and Illumina sample barcodes were added in two successive PCR steps. The Illumina HiSeq platform was used with custom primers to sequence TCR alpha and beta cDNA libraries. Per the source publication's procedure: Raw reads were processed with MiGEC to extract unique molecular identifiers, and MiXCR was used to determine CDR3 positions. Recombination models were inferred per individual with the repgenHMM and IGoR tools using an EM algorithm. Shared clonotypes were analyzed with the tcR package in R, and sharing was normalized by the product of cloneset sizes. To study raw recombination without the effects of thymic and clonal selection, out-of-frame nonproductive sequences were analyzed. The public sequencing data were trimmed at Q25 with fastp and processed into clonotypes with MiXCR by TCRdb, which kept only in-frame beta chains. Every distinct CDR3 protein forms one entry, paired with its most common genes and DNA. TCRdb, rather than the study authors, made the V and J calls. The sample table contains hundreds of thousands of distinct CDR3 sequences; only one count was recorded for around 6% of them. The ten top clones hold under 2% of the sample.

Only healthy Caucasian donors were included. The researchers also sequenced three unrelated adults who were not twins: a male aged 18 to 29, a male aged 50 to 60, and a female aged 50 to 60. Using Miltenyi CD45RO+ enrichment and human naive T-cell isolation kits, memory (CD45RO+) and naive T cells were isolated from PBMC. This clonotype showed up many times. Its specific antigen is unknown. No base qualities exist here, and no much larger clone lies one base off it. Points the paper makes about the study in general: In beta out-of-frame sequences, excess twin sharing was weaker, because having fewer shared sequences lowered the signal-to-noise ratio. Because the same donors could not be followed over many years, conclusions were based on cross-sectional statistical analysis. Abundant cord blood beta clonotypes carried fewer insertions; young adult naive repertoires showed a weaker similar trend, while memory repertoires showed none. Compared with coincidental sharing between unrelated individuals, out-of-frame TCR alpha sequences shared between twins showed an excess of sequences with low generation probability. Zero-insertion analyses could be partly confounded by invariant T cells such as MAIT and iNKT, though diverse VJ usage argued against such confounding for most clonotypes. In monozygotic twins, out-of-frame TCR alpha sharing was systematically underestimated by recombination models, although the models agreed with sharing between unrelated individuals.

The sequencing sample was made of naive T cells sorted from blood. According to the study, the label for this sample's cell subset or site signals: cells isolated with a human naive T-cell isolation kit. The TCR originated in a man aged 18-30 years in good health.

The DNA sequence follows: TGTGCCAGCAGCTTAGACAGTATCGAGACCCAGTACTTC. Its protein product is CASSLDSIETQYF. This chain joins TRBV7-2 to TRBJ2-5; no D gene call is confident. V is reduced by 1 base and J by 5 bases, leaving a spacing of 8 bases between them. From cysteine to phenylalanine, the CDR3 is 13 amino acids long. The kept DNA is CDR3 alone, 39 bases in frame from the first base. CDR1 and CDR2 (SGHTA, FQGNSA) derive from the germline V gene. Where the CDR3 stops, the reference TRBV7-2 and TRBJ2-5 genes take over; the full variable domain is GAGVSQSPSNKVTEKGKDVELRCDPISGHTALYWYRQSLGQGLEFLIYFQGNSAPDKSGLPSDRFSAERTGGSVSTLTIQRTQQEDSAVYLCASSLDSIETQYFGPGTRLLVL.